This is a list of T cell receptor beta chains from one sample in a study of T cells in Graves' hyperthyroidism and ophthalmopathy. TCRdb used MiXCR to reprocess the multiplex PCR reads, holding one entry per CDR3 protein. This table has more than 300,000 distinct CDR3 sequences, roughly 17% appearing once. Input material: blood. These receptors all stem from a woman in her 30s with Graves' hyperthyroidism that later progressed to Graves' ophthalmopathy. Both conserved end residues are part of each CDR3. A D gene is named only where the DNA matches it firmly. The listing skips clone size in some rows; elsewhere it reads once, few, many or a size class.

v_gene,j_gene,abundance,d_gene,CDR3nt,CDR3aa
TRBV12-3/TRBV12-4,TRBJ2-5,many,TRBD1,TGTGCCAGCAGGGGACAGGGCAACCAAGAGACCCAGTACTTC,CASRGQGNQETQYF
TRBV4-2,TRBJ1-2,few,NA,TGTGCCAGCAGCCAAGAGGTTGTGGAGAACGGAAATGGCTACACCTTC,CASSQEVVENGNGYTF
TRBV5-1,TRBJ1-1,many,NA,TGCGCCAGCAGCTTGTCCCAGCTCAAACCGAGTGCTTTCTTT,CASSLSQLKPSAFF
TRBV28,TRBJ1-5,many,NA,TGTGCCAGCAGTTTCGACGGAAGTAGCAATCAGCCCCAGCATTTT,CASSFDGSSNQPQHF
TRBV2,TRBJ1-1,many,NA,TGTGCCAGCAGCACGGACGAGCAGGGTTCTGTGAACACTGAAGCTTTCTTT,CASSTDEQGSVNTEAFF
TRBV7-9,TRBJ2-7,many,TRBD2,TGTGCCACCGGAGCTGGCGGGAGGAATAACGAGCAGTACTTC,CATGAGGRNNEQYF
TRBV3-1,TRBJ1-1,many,NA,TGTGCCAGCAGCCAAGATCGTTTTCGAGCTTTCTTT,CASSQDRFRAFF
TRBV20-1,TRBJ1-2,many,NA,TGCAGTGCTAGACGATTAGACAGTGGCTACACCTTC,CSARRLDSGYTF
TRBV5-1,TRBJ2-7,many,TRBD2,TGCGCCAGCAGCTTGGGGACCGGGACTAGCTACGAGCAGTACTTC,CASSLGTGTSYEQYF
TRBV6-1,TRBJ2-3,NA,NA,TGTGCCAGCAAGAGGCGTCCGGGCACAGATACGCAGTATTTT,CASKRRPGTDTQYF
TRBV5-1,TRBJ2-7,many,TRBD2,TGCGCCAGCACCGACCCCGGACTAGCCGTCGAGCAGTACTTC,CASTDPGLAVEQYF
TRBV7-2,TRBJ2-1,NA,TRBD2,TGTGCCAGCAGCTCCCCTCGCGGGAGTGGGACTAATGAGCAGTTCTTC,CASSSPRGSGTNEQFF
TRBV9,TRBJ2-3,few,NA,TGTGCCAGCAGCGCCTTGGAAGGGCCAGATACGCAGTATTTT,CASSALEGPDTQYF
TRBV28,TRBJ2-1,many,TRBD2,TGTGCCAGCAGTTTAGCGGGACTACCGAGCTCCTACAATGAGCAGTTCTTC,CASSLAGLPSSYNEQFF
TRBV19,TRBJ1-2,few,NA,TGTGCCACTGAATACGGCTATGGCTACACCTTC,CATEYGYGYTF
TRBV12-3/TRBV12-4,TRBJ1-4,many,NA,TGTGCCAGCAGTTTGTACCGGTTAGCAACTAATGAAAAACTGTTTTTT,CASSLYRLATNEKLFF
TRBV5-1,TRBJ2-1,many,TRBD2,TGCGCCAGCAGCATGGGACTAGCCCCCAATGAGCAGTTCTTC,CASSMGLAPNEQFF
TRBV5-1,TRBJ1-3,NA,NA,TGCGCCAGCAGCTTGGAGTTCGGGACATTTGGAAACACCATATATTTT,CASSLEFGTFGNTIYF
TRBV2,TRBJ2-7,NA,NA,TGTGCCAGCAGCCCGACACCGACCCACCGGGGCGAGCAGTACTTC,CASSPTPTHRGEQYF
TRBV11-2,TRBJ2-5,many,NA,TGTGCCAGCAGCTTCCCCCCGGGGAAGACCCAGTACTTC,CASSFPPGKTQYF
TRBV12-3/TRBV12-4,TRBJ2-3,NA,TRBD2,TGTGCCAGCAGTTTAACCGGACTAGCTCCAACAGATACGCAGTATTTT,CASSLTGLAPTDTQYF
TRBV27,TRBJ1-1,NA,NA,TGTGCCAGCAGTTTGGGGTCTTATCCCCTCCCTAACACTGAAGCTTTCTTT,CASSLGSYPLPNTEAFF
TRBV27,TRBJ2-6,NA,NA,TGTGCCAGCAGTTCATTAGCCCGGCGGGCAGGCTCGGGTTTTGGGGCCAACGTCCTGACTTTC,CASSSLARRAGSGFGANVLTF
TRBV28,TRBJ1-2,once,NA,TGTGCCAGCAGTTTCCGAGGGGCGAACTATGACTACACCTTC,CASSFRGANYDYTF
TRBV6-5,TRBJ2-7,many,NA,TGTGCCAGCAGTTACAGCCCAGACTACGAGCAGTACTTC,CASSYSPDYEQYF
TRBV11-2,TRBJ2-1,NA,NA,TGTGCCAGCAGCCCTCGGGGATATTCCTACAATGAGCAGTTCTTC,CASSPRGYSYNEQFF
TRBV27,TRBJ2-1,few,NA,TGTGCCAGCAGTCTACCCTTTCCGATCCCCCCACCGCACACTAATATTCGCAATGAGCAGTTCTTC,CASSLPFPIPPPHTNIRNEQFF
TRBV5-5,TRBJ1-4,many,TRBD1,TGTGCCAGCAGCCGTCAGGGGGCTGGGGAAAAACTGTTTTTT,CASSRQGAGEKLFF
TRBV19,TRBJ2-1,few,NA,TGTGCCAGCACCCCAACTAGCTCTTCCCCCTACAATGAGCAGTTCTTC,CASTPTSSSPYNEQFF
TRBV27,TRBJ1-5,few,NA,TGTGCCAGCAGTTCTCAGGGAACTCACCAGCCCCAGCATTTT,CASSSQGTHQPQHF
TRBV20-1,TRBJ1-1,many,NA,TGCAGTGCTAGTAATTGGATGAACACTGAAGCTTTCTTT,CSASNWMNTEAFF
TRBV3-1,TRBJ2-1,few,TRBD2,TGTGCCAGCAGCCAAGAGGCCGGGGGACTGAGGGTGCTAGCGGGGGACAATGAGCAGTTCTTC,CASSQEAGGLRVLAGDNEQFF
TRBV5-1,TRBJ1-5,many,NA,TGCGCCAGCAGCTGGCAGGGGTTGAGCAATCAGCCCCAGCATTTT,CASSWQGLSNQPQHF
TRBV15,TRBJ1-6,many,NA,TGTGCCACCAGCAGAGAGTCTTCACCCCTCCACTTT,CATSRESSPLHF
TRBV7-8,TRBJ2-7,many,TRBD2,TGTGCCAGCAGCTTCCCGTTGGCTAGCGGTTTGTACGAGCAGTACTTC,CASSFPLASGLYEQYF
TRBV2,TRBJ1-2,many,NA,TGTGCCAGCAGGGGGGACATCTCTAACTATGGCTACACCTTC,CASRGDISNYGYTF
TRBV10-3,TRBJ1-2,many,NA,TGTGCCATCAGTGAAGGGGCAGGGGACTATGGCTACACCTTC,CAISEGAGDYGYTF
TRBV28,TRBJ2-7,many,NA,TGTGCCAGCAGCTCCAGGGTTGGCGAGCAGTACTTC,CASSSRVGEQYF
TRBV20-1,TRBJ2-7,NA,TRBD1,TGCAGTGCTAGGGGACAGTGGGGGAGCTCCTACGAGCAGTACTTC,CSARGQWGSSYEQYF
TRBV6-2/TRBV6-3,TRBJ1-5,NA,NA,TGTGCCAGCAGGCGACAGGTTCGTGAGCCCCAGCATTTT,CASRRQVREPQHF
TRBV20-1,TRBJ1-4,many,NA,TGCAGTGCTAGTTTGCAGAGAGAAAAACTGTTTTTT,CSASLQREKLFF
TRBV11-2,TRBJ2-5,NA,TRBD2,TGTGCCAGCAGCTTATGGTTCGGGACTAGCGGACAAGAGACCCAGTACTTC,CASSLWFGTSGQETQYF
TRBV30,TRBJ1-2,many,NA,TGTGCCTGGAGCCACGGAGACTATGGCTACACCTTC,CAWSHGDYGYTF
TRBV2,TRBJ1-3,many,NA,TGTGCCAGCAGAGCCGAGGGGATCGGAAACACCATATATTTT,CASRAEGIGNTIYF
TRBV11-3,TRBJ2-3,NA,NA,TGTGCCAGCACCGAGGAAGAGGACGATACGCAGTATTTT,CASTEEEDDTQYF
TRBV7-9,TRBJ2-2,NA,NA,TGTGCCAGCAGCCCCCATACGAACACCGGGGAGCTGTTTTTT,CASSPHTNTGELFF
TRBV7-2,TRBJ2-3,many,TRBD2,TGTGCCAGCAGCTTATTGCCCGTACTAGCGGGCTTTAGCACAGATACGCAGTATTTT,CASSLLPVLAGFSTDTQYF
TRBV9,TRBJ2-1,NA,TRBD1,TGTGCCAGCAGCGTAGATACGGCAGGGGGCTACAATGAGCAGTTCTTC,CASSVDTAGGYNEQFF
TRBV28,TRBJ2-7,many,NA,TGTGCCAGCAGTTTAGAGGGGCCCGGCGAGCAGTACTTC,CASSLEGPGEQYF
TRBV5-1,TRBJ2-7,many,NA,TGCGCCAGCAGCGTGACCGGGACACTTAACTACGAGCAGTACTTC,CASSVTGTLNYEQYF
TRBV4-2,TRBJ2-1,NA,NA,TGTGCCAGCAGCCGTAACAGAGGATCCTACAATGAGCAGTTCTTC,CASSRNRGSYNEQFF
TRBV29-1,TRBJ1-4,many,NA,TGCAGCGTTGAGACAGAGTCTAATGAAAAACTGTTTTTT,CSVETESNEKLFF
TRBV10-3,TRBJ2-1,NA,TRBD2,TGTGCCATCAGGTCCGCCACTAGCGGGGCGGGCAATGAGCAGTTCTTC,CAIRSATSGAGNEQFF
TRBV30,TRBJ2-7,many,NA,TGTGCCTGGAGTGTAAGACTGACAGACTACGAGCAGTACTTC,CAWSVRLTDYEQYF
TRBV6-4,TRBJ2-1,many,TRBD2,TGTGCCAGCAGTGTAAGGGGACTAGCGGGATCTTTTTCGGGCAATGAGCAGTTCTTC,CASSVRGLAGSFSGNEQFF
TRBV12-3/TRBV12-4,TRBJ2-2,many,TRBD1,TGTGCCAGCCAGGACAGGGGGGACACCGGGGAGCTGTTTTTT,CASQDRGDTGELFF
TRBV2,TRBJ2-7,many,NA,TGTGCCAGCAGCCTAAAGTCTTACGAGCAGTACTTC,CASSLKSYEQYF
TRBV6-1,TRBJ1-1,NA,NA,TGTGCCAGCTCAGGAACGAGAGACACTGAAGCTTTCTTT,CASSGTRDTEAFF
TRBV7-8,TRBJ2-7,many,NA,TGTGCCAGCAGCTTAACCGCCTTGGGGGAAAGTGGCTACGAGCAGTACTTC,CASSLTALGESGYEQYF
TRBV2,TRBJ1-2,NA,NA,TGTGCCGTTAACAGGGATAGTTTC,CAVNRDSF